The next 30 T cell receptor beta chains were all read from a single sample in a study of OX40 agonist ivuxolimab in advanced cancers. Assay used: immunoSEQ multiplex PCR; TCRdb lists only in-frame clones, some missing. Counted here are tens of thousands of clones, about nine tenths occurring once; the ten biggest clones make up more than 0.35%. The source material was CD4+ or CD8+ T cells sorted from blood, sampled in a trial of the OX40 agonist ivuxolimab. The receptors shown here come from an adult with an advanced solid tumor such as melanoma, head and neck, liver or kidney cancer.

CDR3 in DNA: TGTGCCAGCAGCTTGGGGACAGAGAGAGCTTTCTTT. Its translation is CASSLGTERAFF. The V and J genes are TRBV5-6 and TRBJ1-1, with D possibly matching TRBD1 (6 bases). CDR3 length: 12 amino acids. Germline lookup yields CDR1 SGHDT and CDR2 YYEEEE. V lost 0 bases and J lost 10, with 10 bases in between.

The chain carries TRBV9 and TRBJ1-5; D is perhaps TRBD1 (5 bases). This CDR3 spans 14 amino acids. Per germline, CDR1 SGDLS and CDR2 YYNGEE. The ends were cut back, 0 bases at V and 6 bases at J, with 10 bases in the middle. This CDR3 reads CASSVERGGQPQHF. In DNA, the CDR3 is TGTGCCAGCAGCGTAGAAAGGGGAGGTCAGCCCCAGCATTTT. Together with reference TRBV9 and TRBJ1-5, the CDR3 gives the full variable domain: DSGVTQTPKHLITATGQRVTLRCSPRSGDLSVYWYQQSLDQGLQFLIQYYNGEERAKGNILERFSAQQFPDLHSELNLSSLELGDSALYFCASSVERGGQPQHFGDGTRLSIL.

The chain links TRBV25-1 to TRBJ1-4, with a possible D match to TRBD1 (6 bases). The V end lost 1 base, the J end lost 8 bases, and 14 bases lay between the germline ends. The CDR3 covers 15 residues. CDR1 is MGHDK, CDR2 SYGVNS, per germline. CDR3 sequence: CASSESKGGGEKLFF. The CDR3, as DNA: TGTGCCAGCAGTGAATCAAAGGGAGGGGGGGAAAAACTGTTTTTT.

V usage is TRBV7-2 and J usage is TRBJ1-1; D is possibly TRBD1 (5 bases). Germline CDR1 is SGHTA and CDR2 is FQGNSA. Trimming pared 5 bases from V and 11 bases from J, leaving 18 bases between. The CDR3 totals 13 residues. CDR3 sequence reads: CASSPGGSRRAFF. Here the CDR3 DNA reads TGTGCCAGCAGCCCCGGGGGGTCCAGAAGGGCTTTCTTT.

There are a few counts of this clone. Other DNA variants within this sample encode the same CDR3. CDR3 sequence: CASSLGPSNTEAFF. The CDR3 coding sequence is TGCGCCAGCAGCTTGGGCCCTTCCAACACTGAAGCTTTCTTT. The chain uses TRBV5-1 and TRBJ1-1; D uncertain. The CDR3 runs 14 residues. Trimming took 0 bases from V and 2 from J, leaving 8 bases between them. In germline, CDR1 is SGHRS, CDR2 YFSETQ.

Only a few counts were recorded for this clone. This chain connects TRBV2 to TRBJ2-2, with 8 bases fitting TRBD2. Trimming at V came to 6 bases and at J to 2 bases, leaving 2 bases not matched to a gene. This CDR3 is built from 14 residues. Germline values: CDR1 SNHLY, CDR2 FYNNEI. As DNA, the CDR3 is TGTGCCAGCAGAGCGGGGGTTAACACCGGGGAGCTGTTTTTT. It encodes CASRAGVNTGELFF.

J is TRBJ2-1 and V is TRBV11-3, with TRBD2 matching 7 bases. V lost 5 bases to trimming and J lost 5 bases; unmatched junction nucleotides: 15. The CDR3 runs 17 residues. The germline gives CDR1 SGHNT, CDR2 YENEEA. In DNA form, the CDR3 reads TGTGCCAGCAGCCCGTCTAGCGGCCTCACGTGGGACAATGAGCAGTTCTTC. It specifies CASSPSSGLTWDNEQFF.

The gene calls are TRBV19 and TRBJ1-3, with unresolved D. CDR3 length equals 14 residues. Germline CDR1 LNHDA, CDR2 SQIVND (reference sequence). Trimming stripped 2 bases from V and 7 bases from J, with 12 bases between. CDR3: CASSIRSERNTIYF. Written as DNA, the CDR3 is TGTGCCAGTAGTATACGGTCGGAGAGGAACACCATATATTTT.

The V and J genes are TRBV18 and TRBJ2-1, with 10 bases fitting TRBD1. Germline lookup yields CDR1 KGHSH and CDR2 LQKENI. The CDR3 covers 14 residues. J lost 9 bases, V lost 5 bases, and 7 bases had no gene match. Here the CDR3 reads CASSTGTGASEQFF. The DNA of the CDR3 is TGTGCCAGCTCAACCGGGACAGGGGCTTCTGAGCAGTTCTTC.

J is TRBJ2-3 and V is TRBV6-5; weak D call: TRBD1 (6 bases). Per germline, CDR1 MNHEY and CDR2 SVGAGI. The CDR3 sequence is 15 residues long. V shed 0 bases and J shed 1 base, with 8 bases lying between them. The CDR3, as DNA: TGTGCCAGCAGTTACTCCAGGGGTCGCACAGATACGCAGTATTTT. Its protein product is CASSYSRGRTDTQYF.

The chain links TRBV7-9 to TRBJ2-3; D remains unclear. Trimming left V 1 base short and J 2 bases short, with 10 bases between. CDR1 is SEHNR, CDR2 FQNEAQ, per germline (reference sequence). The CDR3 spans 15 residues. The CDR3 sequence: CASSLEGRLTDTQYF. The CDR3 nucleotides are TGTGCCAGCAGCTTAGAGGGTCGACTCACAGATACGCAGTATTTT.

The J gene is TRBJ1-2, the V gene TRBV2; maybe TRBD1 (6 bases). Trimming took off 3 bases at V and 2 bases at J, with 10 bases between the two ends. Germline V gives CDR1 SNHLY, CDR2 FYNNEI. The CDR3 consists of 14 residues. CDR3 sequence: CASSDSGTNYGYTF. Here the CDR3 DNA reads TGTGCCAGCAGTGACTCCGGGACAAACTATGGCTACACCTTC.

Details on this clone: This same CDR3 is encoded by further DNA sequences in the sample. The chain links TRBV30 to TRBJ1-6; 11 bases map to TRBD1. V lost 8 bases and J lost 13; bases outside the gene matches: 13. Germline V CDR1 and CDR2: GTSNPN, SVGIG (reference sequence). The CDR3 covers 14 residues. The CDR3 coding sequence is TGTGCCGGGGGGGGTCCGGGACAGGGGGTCCCCCTCCACTTT. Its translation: CAGGGPGQGVPLHF.

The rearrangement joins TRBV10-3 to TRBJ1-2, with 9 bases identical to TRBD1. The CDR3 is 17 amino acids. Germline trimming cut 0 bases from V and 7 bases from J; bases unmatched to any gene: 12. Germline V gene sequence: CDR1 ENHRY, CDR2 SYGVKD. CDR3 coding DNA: TGTGCCATCAGTGAGTCGAAGGAGGACAGGGGCATGGGTGGCTACACCTTC. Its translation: CAISESKEDRGMGGYTF.

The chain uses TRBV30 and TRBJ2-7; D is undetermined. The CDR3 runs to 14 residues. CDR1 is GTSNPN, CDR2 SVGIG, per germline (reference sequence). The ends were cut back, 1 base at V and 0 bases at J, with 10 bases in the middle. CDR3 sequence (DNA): TGTGCCTGGAGTGGGTCGCCCCTCTCCTACGAGCAGTACTTC. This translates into CAWSGSPLSYEQYF.

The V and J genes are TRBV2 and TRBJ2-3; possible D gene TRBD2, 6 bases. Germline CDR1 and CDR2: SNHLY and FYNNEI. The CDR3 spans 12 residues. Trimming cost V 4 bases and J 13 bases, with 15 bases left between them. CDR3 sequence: CASSGDSIREYF. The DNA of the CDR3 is TGTGCCAGCAGTGGGGACTCCATCAGGGAGTATTTT. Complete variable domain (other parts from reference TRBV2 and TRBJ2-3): EPEVTQTPSHQVTQMGQEVILRCVPISNHLYFYWYRQILGQKVEFLVSFYNNEISEKSEIFDDQFSVERPDGSNFTLKIRSTKLEDSAMYFCASSGDSIREYFGPGTRLTVL.

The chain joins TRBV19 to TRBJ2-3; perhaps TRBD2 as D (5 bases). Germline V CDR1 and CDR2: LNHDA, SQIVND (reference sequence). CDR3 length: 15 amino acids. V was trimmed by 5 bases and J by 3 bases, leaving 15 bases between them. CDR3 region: CASSEWVGETDTQYF. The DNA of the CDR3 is TGTGCCAGTAGTGAATGGGTGGGAGAGACAGATACGCAGTATTTT.

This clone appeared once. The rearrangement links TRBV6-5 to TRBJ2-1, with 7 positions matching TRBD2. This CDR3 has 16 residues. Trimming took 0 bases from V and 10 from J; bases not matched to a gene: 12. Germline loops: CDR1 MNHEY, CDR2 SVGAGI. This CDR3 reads CASSYSSGTRTEEQFF. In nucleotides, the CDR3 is TGTGCCAGCAGTTACTCCAGCGGGACCAGAACAGAGGAGCAGTTCTTC.

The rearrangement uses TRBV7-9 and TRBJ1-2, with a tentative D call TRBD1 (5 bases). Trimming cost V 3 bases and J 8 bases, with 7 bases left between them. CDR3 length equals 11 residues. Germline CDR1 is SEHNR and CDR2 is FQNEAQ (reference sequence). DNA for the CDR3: TGTGCCAGCAGCTTGGGGGGAGGCTACACCTTC. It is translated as CASSLGGGYTF.

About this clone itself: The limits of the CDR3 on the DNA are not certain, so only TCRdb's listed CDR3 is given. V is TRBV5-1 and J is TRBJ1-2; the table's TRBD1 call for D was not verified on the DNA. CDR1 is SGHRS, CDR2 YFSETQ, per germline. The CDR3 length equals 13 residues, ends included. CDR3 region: CASSLDVGQGSTF.

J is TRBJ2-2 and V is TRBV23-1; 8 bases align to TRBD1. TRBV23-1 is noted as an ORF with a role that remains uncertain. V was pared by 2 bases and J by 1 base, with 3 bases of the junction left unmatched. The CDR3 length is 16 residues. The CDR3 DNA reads TGCGCCAGCAGTCAACCGGGGACAGGGAACACCGGGGAGCTGTTTTTT. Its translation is CASSQPGTGNTGELFF.

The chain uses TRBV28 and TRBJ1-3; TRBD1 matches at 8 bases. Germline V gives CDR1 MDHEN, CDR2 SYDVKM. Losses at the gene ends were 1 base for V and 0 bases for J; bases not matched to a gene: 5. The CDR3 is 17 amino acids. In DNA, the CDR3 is TGTGCCAGCAGTTTATCCCGGGACAGGATCTCTGGAAACACCATATATTTT. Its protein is CASSLSRDRISGNTIYF.

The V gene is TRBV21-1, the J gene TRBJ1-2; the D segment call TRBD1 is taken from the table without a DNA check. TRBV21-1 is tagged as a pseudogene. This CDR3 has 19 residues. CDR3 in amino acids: CASSKAERDRERGYYGYTF. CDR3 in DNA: TGTGCCAGCAGCAAAGCGGAAAGGGACAGGGAGAGGGGGTACTATGGCTACACCTTC.

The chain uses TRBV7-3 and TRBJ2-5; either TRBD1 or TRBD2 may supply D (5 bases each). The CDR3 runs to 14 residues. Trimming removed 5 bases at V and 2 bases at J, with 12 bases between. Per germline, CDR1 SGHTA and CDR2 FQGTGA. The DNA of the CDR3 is TGTGCCAGCAGCCCCGGGACCACACAAGAGACCCAGTACTTC. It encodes CASSPGTTQETQYF.

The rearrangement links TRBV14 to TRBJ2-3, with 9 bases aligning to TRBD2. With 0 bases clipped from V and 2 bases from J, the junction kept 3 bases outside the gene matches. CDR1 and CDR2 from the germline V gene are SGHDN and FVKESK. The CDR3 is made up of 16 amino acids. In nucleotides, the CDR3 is TGTGCCAGCAGCCAAGATCTAGCGGGATACACAGATACGCAGTATTTT. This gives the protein CASSQDLAGYTDTQYF.

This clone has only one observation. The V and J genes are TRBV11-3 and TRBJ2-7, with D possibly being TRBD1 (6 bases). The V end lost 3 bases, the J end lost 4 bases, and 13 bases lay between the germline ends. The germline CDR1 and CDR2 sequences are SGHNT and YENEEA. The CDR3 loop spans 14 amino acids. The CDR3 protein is CASSFGYRVYEQYF. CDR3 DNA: TGTGCCAGCAGCTTTGGTTACAGGGTATACGAGCAGTACTTC.

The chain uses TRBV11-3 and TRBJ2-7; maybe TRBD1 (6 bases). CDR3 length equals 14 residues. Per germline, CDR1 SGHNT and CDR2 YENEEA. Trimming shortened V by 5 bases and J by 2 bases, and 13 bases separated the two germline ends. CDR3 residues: CASSPRQATYEQYF. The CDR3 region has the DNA TGTGCCAGCAGCCCACGACAGGCCACCTACGAGCAGTACTTC.

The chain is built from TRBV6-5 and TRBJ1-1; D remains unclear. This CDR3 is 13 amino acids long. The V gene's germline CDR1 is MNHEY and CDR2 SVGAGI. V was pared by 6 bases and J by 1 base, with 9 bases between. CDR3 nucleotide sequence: TGTGCCAGCAGAGTCGTGGGGAACACTGAAGCTTTCTTT. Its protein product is CASRVVGNTEAFF.

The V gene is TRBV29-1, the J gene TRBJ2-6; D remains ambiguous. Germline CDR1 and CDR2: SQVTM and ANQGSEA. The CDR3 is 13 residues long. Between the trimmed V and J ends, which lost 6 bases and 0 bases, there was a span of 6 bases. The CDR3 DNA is TGCAGCGTGGCCCTCTCTGGGGCCAACGTCCTGACTTTC. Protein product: CSVALSGANVLTF.

The DNA for the CDR3 is TGTGCCAGCAGTAGGGACAGGGGGTCCTACAATGAGCAGTTCTTC. Protein product: CASSRDRGSYNEQFF. V gene TRBV7-8 combines with J gene TRBJ2-1, with 11 nucleotides matching TRBD1. V lost 6 bases, J lost 1 base, and 2 bases stayed unmatched. This CDR3 contains 15 residues. CDR1 SGHVS and CDR2 FQNEAQ come from the germline V gene. Drawing the rest from reference TRBV7-8 and TRBJ2-1, the complete variable domain is GAGVSQSPRYKVAKRGQDVALRCDPISGHVSLFWYQQALGQGPEFLTYFQNEAQLDKSGLPSDRFFAERPEGSVSTLKIQRTQQEDSAVYLCASSRDRGSYNEQFFGPGTRLTVL.